This T cell receptor beta chain was recorded in a study of T cells in Graves' hyperthyroidism and ophthalmopathy. Trimming took 6 bases from V and 10 from J, leaving 12 bases between them. This CDR3 is built from 11 residues. Germline CDR1 is MNHNS and CDR2 is SASEGT. Amplified TCR beta CDR3 regions derived from RNA transcripts. HTBI primers were employed in a first-round RT-PCR of the TCR CDR3. Each CDR3 protein is one row after TCRdb ran MiXCR on the multiplex PCR reads. The table includes 250,000 or so distinct CDR3 sequences, nearly 15% detected once. This clonotype was seen only a few times. The TCR originated in a woman between 45 and 65 years old with Graves' hyperthyroidism that later progressed to Graves' ophthalmopathy. The sample consisted of blood. The chain joins TRBV6-1 to TRBJ1-1; maybe TRBD1 (5 bases). The DNA for the CDR3 is TGTGCCAGCAGCCAAGGGGTAGGAGCTTTCTTT. Its protein is CASSQGVGAFF.